This TCR beta chain was recorded in a study of technical replicates of blood from a few donors. Some clones are missing from TCRdb's copy, which holds only in-frame ones; the method was immunoSEQ multiplex PCR. The sample yields about 80,000 clones, nearly 98% seen once. This CDR3 has 15 amino acids. From germline, CDR1 is SGHNT and CDR2 YYREEE (reference sequence). V was clipped by 5 bases and J by 0 bases, with 14 bases between them. This TCR came from a human donor in good health. The V gene is TRBV5-4, the J gene TRBJ1-1; D uncertain. Sequencing was performed on T cells isolated from PBMCs. The CDR3 here is CASRTAYTMNTEAFF. CDR3 DNA: TGTGCCAGCAGAACCGCTTATACTATGAACACTGAAGCTTTCTTT.